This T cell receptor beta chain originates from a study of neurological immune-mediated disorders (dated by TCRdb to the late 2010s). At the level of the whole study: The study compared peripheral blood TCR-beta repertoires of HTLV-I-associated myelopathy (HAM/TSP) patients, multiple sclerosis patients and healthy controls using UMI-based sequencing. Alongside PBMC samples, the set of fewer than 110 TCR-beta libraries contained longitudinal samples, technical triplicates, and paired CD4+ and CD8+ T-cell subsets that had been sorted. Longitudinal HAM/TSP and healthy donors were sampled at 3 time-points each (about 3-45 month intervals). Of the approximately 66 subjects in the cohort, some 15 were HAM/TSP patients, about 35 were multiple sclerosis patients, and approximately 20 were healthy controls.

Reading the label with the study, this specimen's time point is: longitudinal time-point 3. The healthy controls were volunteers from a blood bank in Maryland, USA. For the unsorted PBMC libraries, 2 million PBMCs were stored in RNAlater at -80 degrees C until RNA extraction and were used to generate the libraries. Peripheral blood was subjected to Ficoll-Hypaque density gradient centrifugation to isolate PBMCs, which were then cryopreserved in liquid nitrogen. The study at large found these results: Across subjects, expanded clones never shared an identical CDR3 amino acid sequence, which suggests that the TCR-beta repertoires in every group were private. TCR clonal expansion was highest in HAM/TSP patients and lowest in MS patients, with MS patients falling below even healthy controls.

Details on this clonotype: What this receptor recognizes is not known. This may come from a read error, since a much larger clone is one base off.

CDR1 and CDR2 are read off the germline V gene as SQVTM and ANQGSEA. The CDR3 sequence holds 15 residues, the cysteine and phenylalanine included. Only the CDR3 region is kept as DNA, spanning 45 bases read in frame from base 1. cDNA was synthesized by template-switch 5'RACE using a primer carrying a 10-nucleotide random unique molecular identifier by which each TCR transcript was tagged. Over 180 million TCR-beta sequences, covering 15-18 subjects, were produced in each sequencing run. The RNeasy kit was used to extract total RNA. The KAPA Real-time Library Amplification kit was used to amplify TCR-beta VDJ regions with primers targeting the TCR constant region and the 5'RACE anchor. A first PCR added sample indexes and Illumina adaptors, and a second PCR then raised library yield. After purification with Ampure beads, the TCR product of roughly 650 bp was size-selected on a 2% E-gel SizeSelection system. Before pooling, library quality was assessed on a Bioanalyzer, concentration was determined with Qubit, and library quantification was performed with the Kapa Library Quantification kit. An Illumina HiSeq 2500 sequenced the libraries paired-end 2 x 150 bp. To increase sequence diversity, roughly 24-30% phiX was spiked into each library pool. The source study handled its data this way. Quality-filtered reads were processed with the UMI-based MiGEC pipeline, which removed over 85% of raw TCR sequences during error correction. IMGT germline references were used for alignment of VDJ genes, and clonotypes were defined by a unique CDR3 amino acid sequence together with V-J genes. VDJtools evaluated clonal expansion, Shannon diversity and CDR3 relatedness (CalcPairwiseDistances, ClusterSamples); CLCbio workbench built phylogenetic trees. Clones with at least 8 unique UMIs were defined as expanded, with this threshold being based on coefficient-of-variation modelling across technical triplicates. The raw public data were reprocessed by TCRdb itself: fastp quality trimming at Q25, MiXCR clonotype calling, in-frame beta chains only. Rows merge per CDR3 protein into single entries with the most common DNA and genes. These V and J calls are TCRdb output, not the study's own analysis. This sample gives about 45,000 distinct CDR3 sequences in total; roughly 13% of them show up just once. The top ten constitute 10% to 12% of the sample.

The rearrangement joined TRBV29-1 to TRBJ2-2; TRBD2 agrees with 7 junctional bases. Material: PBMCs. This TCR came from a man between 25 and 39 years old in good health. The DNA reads TGCAGCGTTCGCTTAGTCGCGGGAGCTACCGGGGAGCTGATTTTT. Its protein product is CSVRLVAGATGELIF.